This T cell receptor beta chain was sequenced in a study of cytomegalovirus exposure and HLA in healthy donors. Trimming took 2 bases from V and 0 from J, leaving 5 bases between them. CDR3 length equals 14 residues. From germline, CDR1 is SGHTA and CDR2 FQGNSA. General study points: TRBV6-2, TRBV6-3 and some other V segments were unresolvable in 87-base-pair reads. There were around 160 TCR beta chains listed as cytomegalovirus-associated.

It was with 60 Vbeta and 13 Jbeta primers that the PCR ran. Authors' processing steps: Later reanalysis found 80 million or so unique TCR beta chains, about 11 million of them shared. Assay: immunoSEQ multiplex PCR; the TCRdb copy retains only in-frame clones and omits some. From that table come the V and J calls and clone size; the DNA was used to work out D and trimming. Its table records over 100,000 clones. In regard to this clone: The antigen is undetermined.

The clonotype comes from a man aged 25-40 years in good health and CMV-seronegative. This rearrangement joins TRBV7-2 to TRBJ1-3; D is unclear. The sequenced sample was PBMCs. The CDR3 DNA is TGTGCCAGCAGCTTATTCCGCTCTGGAAACACCATATATTTT. Translated: CASSLFRSGNTIYF.